These 27 T cell receptor beta chains originate from one sample sequenced in a study of blood T cell repertoires in COVID-19. Some clones are missing from TCRdb's copy, which holds only in-frame ones; the method was immunoSEQ multiplex PCR. The table lists about 330,000 clones, approximately 85% of them singletons, with about 7% in the top ten. Sequencing was carried out using peripheral blood. Receptor source: a human donor in a cohort sampled during active COVID-19.

This clone was recorded once. V and J are TRBV15 and TRBJ1-2; 9 positions match TRBD1. CDR3 length: 17 amino acids. Germline V gene data show CDR1 as LNHNV and CDR2 as YYDKDF (reference sequence). The V gene end was trimmed by 3 bases and the J gene end by 3 bases; junction bases not matched to a gene: 11. The CDR3 sequence is CATSSDSWTGEHYGYTF. For the CDR3, the DNA is TGTGCCACCAGCAGTGACTCTTGGACAGGGGAACACTATGGCTACACCTTC.

This sequence joins TRBV5-1 and TRBJ2-3; 7 nucleotides match TRBD1. V shed 4 bases and J 4 bases; nucleotides not matched to a gene: 6. The CDR3 consists of 14 residues. In germline, CDR1 is SGHRS, CDR2 YFSETQ. CDR3 DNA: TGCGCCAGCAGCCCGCCAACAGGGGCAGATACGCAGTATTTT. Translated: CASSPPTGADTQYF.

J is TRBJ1-2 and V is TRBV30; D gene uncertain. Germline lookup yields CDR1 GTSNPN and CDR2 SVGIG (reference sequence). V shed 8 bases and J shed 3 bases, with 13 bases lying between them. The CDR3 length is 12 residues. CDR3 region: CALTYSYYGYTF. The CDR3, as DNA: TGTGCCCTCACCTACAGTTACTATGGCTACACCTTC.

For the CDR3, the DNA is TGTGCCAGCAGCTTGGGGGGCCCCTACAATGAGCAGTTCTTC. Translated, it gives CASSLGGPYNEQFF. The chain is built from TRBV5-4 and TRBJ2-1; tentatively, D is TRBD1 (5 bases). Germline CDR1 is SGHNT and CDR2 is YYREEE (reference sequence). The CDR3 spans 14 residues. V was clipped by 0 bases and J by 2 bases, with 6 bases between them.

The V gene is TRBV27, the J gene TRBJ1-5; weak D call: TRBD1 (5 bases). The germline CDR1 and CDR2 sequences are MNHEY and SMNVEV (reference sequence). Trimming stripped 6 bases from V and 3 bases from J, with 15 bases between. The CDR3 runs to 15 residues. CDR3 coding DNA: TGTGCCAGCAGGCTCCTTGGGGGGGTCAATCAGCCCCAGCATTTT. Encoded protein: CASRLLGGVNQPQHF.

This clone has only one observation. The V call is TRBV7-2, the J call TRBJ1-2, with 10 nucleotides matching TRBD1. The ends lost 3 bases at V and 4 bases at J; junction bases unmatched: 5. CDR3 length equals 15 residues. Germline V gene lookup returns CDR1 SGHTA and CDR2 FQGNSA. The CDR3 loop reads CASSLSGQGIYGYTF. The CDR3 coding sequence is TGTGCCAGCAGCTTGTCGGGACAGGGGATCTATGGCTACACCTTC.

J is TRBJ2-6 and V is TRBV7-8, with a tentative D call TRBD1 (6 bases). This CDR3 comprises 15 residues. Between the trimmed V and J ends, which lost 5 bases and 7 bases, there was a span of 15 bases. Germline V gives CDR1 SGHVS, CDR2 FQNEAQ. In DNA, the CDR3 is TGTGCCAGCAGCCTTGCAGGGGTAATCGCCAACGTCCTGACTTTC. Translation gives CASSLAGVIANVLTF.

The chain links TRBV19 to TRBJ1-4; D ambiguous. The germline V and J ends were trimmed by 6 bases and 8 bases, with 13 bases remaining between them. CDR1 LNHDA and CDR2 SQIVND come from the germline V gene (reference sequence). This CDR3 contains 13 residues. The CDR3 protein is CASRGLAPEKLFF. The CDR3 DNA is TGTGCCAGTAGGGGCCTAGCGCCCGAAAAACTGTTTTTT.

This chain joins TRBV24-1 and TRBJ2-7, with 11 bases matching TRBD1. The V gene end was trimmed by 1 base and the J gene end by 4 bases; junction bases not matched to a gene: 8. This CDR3 has 17 residues. Looked up from germline, CDR1 is KGHDR and CDR2 is SFDVKD. CDR3 DNA: TGTGCCACCAGTGATTTTTGGGGACAGGGGGAAGGGTACGAGCAGTACTTC. Its translation is CATSDFWGQGEGYEQYF.

V and J are TRBV6-2 or TRBV6-3 and TRBJ2-1, with D possibly being TRBD2 (5 bases). Germline V CDR1 and CDR2: MNHEY, SVGEGT. V lost 5 bases to trimming and J lost 7 bases, with 6 bases between them. CDR3 size: 11 residues. The CDR3 DNA reads as TGTGCCAGCAGTCGGAGGAATGAGCAGTTCTTC. Translation gives CASSRRNEQFF.

The chain employs TRBV10-2 and TRBJ1-5; D unclear. The CDR3 has 12 amino acids. Per the germline V gene, CDR1 is WSHSY and CDR2 is SAAADI. The V gene lost 2 bases and the J gene lost 3 bases, with 2 bases spanning the gap. CDR3 bases: TGCGCCAGCAGTGAGCACAATCAGCCCCAGCATTTT. Its translation is CASSEHNQPQHF.

This chain joins TRBV10-3 and TRBJ1-5, with 7 bases identical to TRBD1. Trimming cost V 0 bases and J 7 bases; bases outside gene matches: 12. The germline gives CDR1 ENHRY, CDR2 SYGVKD. This CDR3 is 17 amino acids long. CDR3 amino acids: CAISESKLTGLRQPQHF. The CDR3 DNA is TGTGCCATCAGTGAGTCGAAGTTGACAGGGTTGAGACAGCCCCAGCATTTT.

The table lists this clone with a few counts. The rearrangement joins TRBV5-6 to TRBJ2-7; D not resolved. Trimming removed 0 bases at V and 5 bases at J, with 6 bases between. The CDR3 totals 12 residues. CDR1 is SGHDT, CDR2 YYEEEE, per germline. CDR3 bases: TGTGCCAGCAGCTTGGGAGTTAACGAGCAGTACTTC. It yields the protein CASSLGVNEQYF.

This chain uses TRBV19 with TRBJ2-7; D perhaps matches TRBD1 (5 bases). Trimming pared 1 base from V and 0 bases from J, leaving 7 bases between. CDR1 and CDR2 (germline): LNHDA, SQIVND (reference sequence). The CDR3 extends over 14 amino acids. CDR3 nucleotide sequence: TGTGCCAGTAGTATAGGACAGAGCTCCTACGAGCAGTACTTC. Translating gives CASSIGQSSYEQYF.

This sequence joins TRBV9 and TRBJ1-2, with TRBD1 matching 7 bases. The V gene's germline CDR1 is SGDLS and CDR2 YYNGEE. V lost 3 bases, J lost 6 bases, and 5 bases stayed unmatched. This CDR3 spans 13 amino acids. The CDR3 sequence: CASSAYTGDGYTF. CDR3 DNA sequence: TGTGCCAGCAGCGCCTATACAGGGGATGGCTACACCTTC.

The V call is TRBV5-1, the J call TRBJ1-2; no reliable D call. Germline V gene sequence: CDR1 SGHRS, CDR2 YFSETQ. This CDR3 has 13 residues. V was shortened by 0 bases and J by 8 bases, with 11 bases between the two germline ends. CDR3 sequence: CASSLGGERGYTF. The CDR3 nucleotides are TGCGCCAGCAGCTTGGGTGGCGAGCGGGGCTACACCTTC.

The chain employs TRBV4-1 and TRBJ1-1; 11 bases are a match to TRBD1. There are 17 residues in the CDR3. The V gene end was trimmed by 3 bases and the J gene end by 6 bases; junction bases not matched to a gene: 12. Germline values: CDR1 MGHRA, CDR2 YSYEKL. DNA of the CDR3: TGCGCCAGCAGCCACCCGGGACAGGGGGATCGTGGCGCTGAAGCTTTCTTT. As protein: CASSHPGQGDRGAEAFF.

The J gene is TRBJ1-5, the V gene TRBV21-1. TRBV21-1 counts as a pseudogene. The CDR3 consists of 15 residues. This CDR3 is CASSKVRRGRPPQHF. The CDR3, as DNA: TGTGCCAGCAGCAAAGTAAGGAGGGGACGACCGCCCCAGCATTTT.

The rearrangement uses TRBV13 and TRBJ1-2, with 7 bases identical to TRBD1. The V and J ends lost 3 bases and 4 bases, in that order; junction bases with no gene match: 8. Germline CDR1 and CDR2: PRHDT and FYEKMQ (reference sequence). The CDR3 is made up of 15 amino acids. The CDR3 region has the DNA TGTGCCAGCAGCTTCACTGACAGGGACTTCTATGGCTACACCTTC. Its protein product is CASSFTDRDFYGYTF.

Regarding this clone: Other DNA sequences in the same sample also yield this CDR3. The chain couples TRBV20-1 to TRBJ1-2, with a possible D match to TRBD1 (6 bases). The V gene's germline CDR1 is DFQATT and CDR2 SNEGSKA (reference sequence). This CDR3 comprises 11 residues. Trimming stripped 6 bases from V and 4 bases from J, with 9 bases between. CDR3 in DNA: TGCAGTGCCCCCAGGGGCTATGGCTACACCTTC. Its protein is CSAPRGYGYTF.

The gene calls are TRBV7-9 and TRBJ1-2; no firm D call. This CDR3 comprises 16 residues. V was trimmed by 3 bases and J by 7 bases, leaving 21 bases between them. Germline-derived CDR1 and CDR2 are SEHNR and FQNEAQ (reference sequence). CDR3 loop: CASSLSAASRNTGYTF. The CDR3 region has the DNA TGTGCCAGCAGCTTGAGCGCGGCCTCGCGGAATACTGGCTACACCTTC.

The chain recombines TRBV6-1 with TRBJ2-7; D uncertain. Deletions cut 2 bases from V and 0 bases from J, with 5 bases between. The CDR3 spans 13 residues. The germline V gene has CDR1 MNHNS and CDR2 SASEGT. DNA of the CDR3: TGTGCCAGCAGTGAACAGGACTCCTACGAGCAGTACTTC. This codes for CASSEQDSYEQYF.

The chain joins TRBV4-1 to TRBJ2-7; 7 nucleotides line up with TRBD1. The CDR3 is 15 residues long. CDR1 is MGHRA, CDR2 YSYEKL, per germline. V trimming: 4 bases; J trimming: 5 bases; junction bases outside the gene matches: 11. The CDR3 region has the DNA TGCGCCAGCAGCCGCGTCCGGGACAGACAGGACGAGCAGTACTTC. The encoded protein is CASSRVRDRQDEQYF.

The rearrangement links TRBV24-1 to TRBJ2-2; D perhaps matches TRBD2 (6 bases). V lost 0 bases and J 8 bases, leaving 9 bases between the germline ends. Germline lookup yields CDR1 KGHDR and CDR2 SFDVKD. The CDR3 is made up of 14 amino acids. The CDR3 DNA reads as TGTGCCACCAGTGATTTGGCGGGGAAGGGGGAGCTGTTTTTT. Translated: CATSDLAGKGELFF.

The gene calls are TRBV5-6 and TRBJ1-4; tentatively, D is TRBD1 (6 bases). CDR3 length: 17 residues. The germline V and J ends were trimmed by 0 bases and 5 bases, with 17 bases remaining between them. CDR1 and CDR2 (germline): SGHDT, YYEEEE. The CDR3 is CASSLAGQGIGNEKLFF. DNA for the CDR3: TGTGCCAGCAGCTTGGCCGGGCAGGGGATCGGGAATGAAAAACTGTTTTTT. The variable domain in full, with the rest retrieved from reference TRBV5-6 and TRBJ1-4, is DAGVTQSPTHLIKTRGQQVTLRCSPKSGHDTVSWYQQALGQGPQFIFQYYEEEERQRGNFPDRFSGHQFPNYSSELNVNALLLGDSALYLCASSLAGQGIGNEKLFFGSGTQLSVL.

Worth noting for this clone: This specimen includes other DNA sequences encoding the same CDR3. V gene TRBV24-1 combines with J gene TRBJ2-1, with TRBD1 identical over 7 bases. The CDR3 has 16 residues. CDR1 and CDR2 (germline): KGHDR, SFDVKD. Losses at the gene ends were 2 bases for V and 3 bases for J; bases not matched to a gene: 6. In DNA form, the CDR3 reads TGTGCCACCAGTGATTCCGGGACAGAAAACTACAATGAGCAGTTCTTC. Amino acids: CATSDSGTENYNEQFF.

This rearrangement joins TRBV7-3 to TRBJ1-1, with 7 bases identical to TRBD1. Germline values: CDR1 SGHTA, CDR2 FQGTGA. This CDR3 is built from 14 residues. J gave up 1 base and V 3 bases, and 2 bases lay outside the gene matches. As DNA, the CDR3 is TGTGCCAGCAGCTTGGAGGGGGCGAACACTGAAGCTTTCTTT. This gives the protein CASSLEGANTEAFF.